One sample yielded the 22 T cell receptor beta chains listed below, sequenced in a study of blood T cell repertoires in COVID-19. Sequenced by immunoSEQ multiplex PCR; TCRdb stores in-frame clones only, minus some. This table holds 42,000 or so clones, roughly 92% found once. The sample taken for sequencing was peripheral blood. The receptor set was obtained from a man between 50 and 59 years old with active COVID-19.

This sequence joins TRBV7-3 and TRBJ1-3; the D gene is possibly TRBD1 (6 bases). CDR1 and CDR2 (germline): SGHTA, FQGTGA. V dropped 5 bases and J dropped 2 bases, with 13 bases sitting between them. The CDR3 totals 15 residues. CDR3 amino acids: CASSPTGSPGNTIYF. As DNA, the CDR3 is TGTGCCAGCAGCCCCACAGGGTCACCTGGAAACACCATATATTTT.

J is TRBJ1-1 and V is TRBV5-1; a possible D gene is TRBD1 (6 bases). The CDR3 sequence is 14 residues long. The ends were cut back, 2 bases at V and 5 bases at J, with 13 bases in the middle. Germline V lookup: CDR1 SGHRS, CDR2 YFSETQ. The CDR3 DNA is TGCGCCAGCAGCTTACAGGGTCCTTCTACTGAAGCTTTCTTT. This codes for CASSLQGPSTEAFF.

V is TRBV4-1 and J is TRBJ2-3; the D gene is possibly TRBD2 (6 bases). CDR1 is MGHRA, CDR2 YSYEKL, per germline. The CDR3 has 15 amino acids. V lost 4 bases and J lost 0, with 11 bases in between. The CDR3 is CASSPLSGSTDTQYF. The DNA for the CDR3 is TGCGCCAGCAGCCCCCTCAGCGGGAGCACAGATACGCAGTATTTT.

The CDR3 nucleotides read TGTGCCAGTAGTATGGCGGGGCTACGCTCTGGAAACACCATATATTTT. This encodes CASSMAGLRSGNTIYF. The chain has TRBV19 and TRBJ1-3; a weak D match, TRBD1 (5 bases). V gave up 3 bases and J gave up 0 bases, with 12 bases separating them. The CDR3 length is 16 residues. Per germline, CDR1 LNHDA and CDR2 SQIVND (reference sequence).

This chain joins TRBV3-1 (or the pseudogene TRBV3-2) and TRBJ2-1; D not certain. Germline V gives CDR1 LGHDT, CDR2 YNNKEL (reference sequence). Trimming shortened V by 8 bases and J by 9 bases, and 8 bases separated the two germline ends. The CDR3 spans 10 residues. This CDR3 is CASPSIEQFF. The DNA of the CDR3 is TGTGCCAGCCCCAGTATTGAGCAGTTCTTC.

The DNA of the CDR3 is TGCGCCAGCAGCTTGGGCTCGACAGTGAACACTGAAGCTTTCTTT. Translation gives CASSLGSTVNTEAFF. The rearrangement joins TRBV5-1 to TRBJ1-1; possible D gene TRBD1, 5 bases. From germline, CDR1 is SGHRS and CDR2 YFSETQ. This CDR3 comprises 15 residues. With 0 bases removed from V and 0 bases from J, the gap between germline ends came to 9 bases.

V gene TRBV29-1 combines with J gene TRBJ2-4, with a tentative D call TRBD2 (6 bases). The CDR3 has 15 residues. With 7 bases removed from V and 0 bases from J, the gap between germline ends came to 16 bases. CDR1 and CDR2 from the germline V gene are SQVTM and ANQGSEA. The CDR3 coding sequence is TGCAGCGGCCGCAGGGCGGGGACAGCCAAAAACATTCAGTACTTC. Amino acid sequence: CSGRRAGTAKNIQYF. Full variable domain (rest looked up from reference TRBV29-1 and TRBJ2-4): SAVISQKPSRDICQRGTSLTIQCQVDSQVTMMFWYRQQPGQSLTLIATANQGSEATYESGFVIDKFPISRPNLTFSTLTVSNMSPEDSSIYLCSGRRAGTAKNIQYFGAGTRLSVL.

J is TRBJ2-5 and V is TRBV10-1; TRBD1 is a possible D gene (6 bases). Deletions cut 5 bases from V and 2 bases from J, with 9 bases between. This CDR3 contains 13 residues. Germline CDR1 reads WNHNN; CDR2 reads SYGVQD (reference sequence). The CDR3 loop is CASSNTGQETQYF. DNA for the CDR3: TGCGCCAGCAGTAACACAGGGCAAGAGACCCAGTACTTC.

The chain has TRBV10-3 and TRBJ2-7, with 15 bases aligning to TRBD2. J gave up 1 base and V 7 bases, and 5 bases lay outside the gene matches. The CDR3 has 16 amino acids. The germline V gene has CDR1 ENHRY and CDR2 SYGVKD. CDR3: CAIMGTSGRSSYEQYF. CDR3 sequence (DNA): TGTGCCATCATGGGGACTAGCGGGAGGTCATCCTACGAGCAGTACTTC.

CDR3 residues: CASSVDSNEDYGYTF. The CDR3 bases are TGTGCCAGCAGCGTGGACAGCAATGAGGACTATGGCTACACCTTC. The chain joins TRBV9 to TRBJ1-2; tentatively, D is TRBD1 (6 bases). The CDR3 contains 15 residues. Per germline, CDR1 SGDLS and CDR2 YYNGEE. V shed 2 bases and J shed 3 bases, with 14 bases lying between them.

This chain links TRBV7-6 with TRBJ2-7; weak D call: TRBD1 (5 bases). Germline values: CDR1 SGHVS, CDR2 FNYEAQ. The CDR3 consists of 15 residues. The V end lost 0 bases, the J end lost 3 bases, and 12 bases lay between the germline ends. For the CDR3, the DNA is TGTGCCAGCAGCTTAGCCCCTCAGACAGTCTACGAGCAGTACTTC. As protein: CASSLAPQTVYEQYF.

The V call is TRBV6-1, the J call TRBJ1-6, with D tentatively TRBD1 (6 bases). Germline V lookup: CDR1 MNHNS, CDR2 SASEGT. The CDR3 extends over 17 amino acids. V lost 4 bases and J lost 10, with 23 bases in between. Here the CDR3 reads CASSVRGGRAGPSPLHF. In DNA form, the CDR3 reads TGTGCCAGCAGTGTTAGAGGGGGACGGGCGGGCCCCTCACCCCTCCACTTT.

The chain joins TRBV15 to TRBJ1-5; 8 nucleotides align to TRBD1. Germline V gene sequence: CDR1 LNHNV, CDR2 YYDKDF (reference sequence). V trimming: 0 bases; J trimming: 2 bases; junction bases outside the gene matches: 12. The CDR3 runs to 19 residues. The CDR3: CATSRDLLQGVSGNQPQHF. The CDR3 DNA follows: TGTGCCACCAGCAGAGATCTATTACAGGGGGTGAGTGGCAATCAGCCCCAGCATTTT.

This chain joins TRBV9 and TRBJ2-3; 8 positions match TRBD1. Germline V lookup: CDR1 SGDLS, CDR2 YYNGEE. CDR3 length: 15 amino acids. V was clipped by 4 bases and J by 2 bases; unmatched bases: 6. The CDR3 DNA is TGTGCCAGCAGCCCCCGGGACAGGAACACAGATACGCAGTATTTT. It translates to CASSPRDRNTDTQYF. Full variable domain (outside the CDR3, taken from reference TRBV9 and TRBJ2-3): DSGVTQTPKHLITATGQRVTLRCSPRSGDLSVYWYQQSLDQGLQFLIQYYNGEERAKGNILERFSAQQFPDLHSELNLSSLELGDSALYFCASSPRDRNTDTQYFGPGTRLTVL.

The chain recombines TRBV28 with TRBJ2-3; tentatively, D is TRBD1 (6 bases). Trimming took 2 bases from V and 0 from J, leaving 9 bases between them. Per the germline V gene, CDR1 is MDHEN and CDR2 is SYDVKM. This CDR3 contains 15 residues. The CDR3 here is CASSLPQGSTDTQYF. Here the CDR3 DNA reads TGTGCCAGCAGTTTACCACAGGGAAGCACAGATACGCAGTATTTT.

This clone came up once. This chain uses TRBV5-1 with TRBJ1-2, with no clear D. CDR1 SGHRS and CDR2 YFSETQ come from the germline V gene. This CDR3 is 13 amino acids long. V was trimmed by 0 bases and J by 6 bases, leaving 9 bases between them. In nucleotides, the CDR3 is TGCGCCAGCAGCTTGGGGTCGGAGGATGGCTACACCTTC. Its translation: CASSLGSEDGYTF.

CDR3 loop: CASSLRTSGGTDTQYF. CDR3 nucleotides: TGCGCCAGCAGCCTGAGGACTAGCGGGGGCACAGATACGCAGTATTTT. The chain joins TRBV5-1 to TRBJ2-3; 12 bases are a match to TRBD2. Germline V lookup: CDR1 SGHRS, CDR2 YFSETQ. This CDR3 has 16 residues. J gave up 1 base and V 4 bases, and 4 bases lay outside the gene matches.

The J gene is TRBJ1-4, the V gene TRBV2, with 7 bases fitting TRBD1. V trimming: 3 bases; J trimming: 3 bases; junction bases outside the gene matches: 1. Germline values: CDR1 SNHLY, CDR2 FYNNEI. CDR3 length: 14 residues. The CDR3 spells CASSEGQPNEKLFF. The CDR3, as DNA: TGTGCCAGCAGTGAGGGACAGCCTAATGAAAAACTGTTTTTT.

The genes are TRBV5-4 and TRBJ1-6; TRBD1 is a possible D gene (5 bases). The CDR3 consists of 15 residues. Germline V gene data show CDR1 as SGHNT and CDR2 as YYREEE (reference sequence). The V end lost 4 bases, the J end lost 13 bases, and 21 bases lay between the germline ends. The CDR3 nucleotides read TGTGCCAGCAGCCTTGGGGGGAGTAAGGCCGGGCCCCTCCACTTT. This sequence encodes CASSLGGSKAGPLHF.

In the case of this clone: The junction shows a germline mismatch at one end, possibly a read error. This chain uses TRBV5-6 with TRBJ2-3; D unresolved. The germline CDR1 and CDR2 sequences are SGHDT and YYEEEE. There are 15 residues in the CDR3. The CDR3 here is CASSSGPPPTNTQYF. CDR3 DNA: TGTGCCAGCAGCTCAGGTCCCCCACCCACAAATACGCAGTATTTT. Complete variable domain (other parts from reference TRBV5-6 and TRBJ2-3): DAGVTQSPTHLIKTRGQQVTLRCSPKSGHDTVSWYQQALGQGPQFIFQYYEEEERQRGNFPDRFSGHQFPNYSSELNVNALLLGDSALYLCASSSGPPPTNTQYFGPGTRLTVL.

The chain has TRBV28 and TRBJ1-4, with no clear D. The CDR3 covers 15 residues. The germline gives CDR1 MDHEN, CDR2 SYDVKM. Trimming took off 4 bases at V and 8 bases at J, with 17 bases between the two ends. The CDR3 spells CASSSEGSPREKLFF. The CDR3 DNA reads as TGTGCCAGCAGTTCTGAGGGCAGCCCTAGAGAAAAACTGTTTTTT.

J is TRBJ1-1 and V is TRBV18, with a possible D match to TRBD1 (5 bases). The germline gives CDR1 KGHSH, CDR2 LQKENI. The CDR3 runs 13 residues. Trimming removed 3 bases from V and 0 bases from J, with 5 bases in between. CDR3 loop: CASSPGLNTEAFF. CDR3 DNA sequence: TGTGCCAGCTCACCGGGGCTGAACACTGAAGCTTTCTTT.